This paragraph covers one T cell receptor beta chain sequence. Its antigen is unidentified. Sequencing used immunoSEQ multiplex PCR; TCRdb keeps in-frame clones, though not all of them. Counted here are approximately 22,000 clones, 80% to 90% occurring once; the ten biggest clones make up about 0.74%. The source of the sample is a study of regulatory dendritic cells for organ transplantation. V shed 1 base and J shed 4 bases, with 8 bases lying between them. Germline V lookup: CDR1 SGHAT, CDR2 FQNNGV. This CDR3 has 14 residues. CFSE-labeled sorted T cells met regulatory or mature dendritic cells for 4 to 6 days. Naive CD45RA+ and memory CD45RO+ CD4+ or CD8+ T cells were FACS-sorted.

Sequencing was carried out using naive CD4+ T cells from blood cultured with regulatory dendritic cells. Regarding subset: CD45RA+ naive T cells. This receptor was taken from a human donor in good health. This chain joins TRBV11-2 and TRBJ1-5, with D unclear. This chain's CDR3 is CASSLVSGNQPQHF. The CDR3 nucleotides are TGTGCCAGCAGCTTAGTATCCGGGAATCAGCCCCAGCATTTT.